A single sample gave rise to the 21 T cell receptor beta chains below, sequenced in a study of a mutant IDH1 vaccine in newly diagnosed glioma. Data came from immunoSEQ multiplex PCR; TCRdb stores just in-frame clones and leaves some out. The sample lists tens of thousands of clones; roughly four fifths were seen once. Noted time point: baseline, week 1 (first vaccination visit). Treatment reported: pre-vaccination baseline after standard-of-care therapy. Sequences were derived from PBMCs, sampled from a glioma patient treated with radiotherapy, temozolomide or both. The receptors here all came from a man younger than 40 with glioma.

This clone appeared a few times. The chain carries TRBV6-4 and TRBJ2-1; 12 positions agree with TRBD2. The germline gives CDR1 MRHNA, CDR2 SNTAGT. This CDR3 region has 15 residues. The junction had 0 bases not matched to a gene; V was cut back by 0 bases and J by 6 bases. The CDR3 is CASSDSTSGSNEQFF. CDR3 nucleotides: TGTGCCAGCAGTGACTCGACTAGCGGGAGCAATGAGCAGTTCTTC.

Written as DNA, the CDR3 is TGTGCCAGCAGTGTCACAGGGACCTCCTACAATGAGCAGTTCTTC. Amino acids: CASSVTGTSYNEQFF. The gene calls are TRBV6-1 and TRBJ2-1; maybe TRBD1 (6 bases). V was clipped by 4 bases and J by 0 bases, with 10 bases between them. CDR1 MNHNS and CDR2 SASEGT come from the germline V gene. This CDR3 comprises 15 residues.

This chain links TRBV9 with TRBJ2-3, with 9 bases lining up with TRBD2. Germline CDR1 SGDLS, CDR2 YYNGEE. Trimming cost V 0 bases and J 4 bases; bases outside gene matches: 6. The CDR3 runs 16 residues. The CDR3 sequence: CASSVVAGLAADTQYF. The CDR3 DNA reads as TGTGCCAGCAGCGTAGTCGCGGGACTAGCTGCAGATACGCAGTATTTT.

The chain carries TRBV5-8 and TRBJ1-5, with D hard to call. The CDR3 is made up of 14 amino acids. Germline V gives CDR1 SGHTS, CDR2 YDEGEE. V shed 1 base and J shed 6 bases, with 11 bases lying between them. As DNA, the CDR3 is TGTGCCAGCAGCTTGAAAGGTTCCGGTCAGCCCCAGCATTTT. Translated: CASSLKGSGQPQHF.

The chain recombines TRBV10-2 with TRBJ2-1; TRBD2 is a possible D gene (6 bases). The germline V gene encodes CDR1 WSHSY and CDR2 SAAADI. V lost 0 bases, J lost 0 bases, and 9 bases lay in between. This CDR3 is 16 amino acids long. CDR3 bases: TGCGCCAGCAGTGAGTCTCGGGAGACCTCCTACAATGAGCAGTTCTTC. It yields the protein CASSESRETSYNEQFF.

The chain employs TRBV19 and TRBJ2-7, with a tentative D call TRBD1 (5 bases). From germline, CDR1 is LNHDA and CDR2 SQIVND (reference sequence). The length of the CDR3 is 16 residues. The V gene lost 2 bases and the J gene lost 4 bases, with 18 bases spanning the gap. This CDR3 is CASSIQGLLDQYEQYF. The CDR3 bases are TGTGCCAGTAGTATACAGGGCCTCCTTGACCAATACGAGCAGTACTTC. The complete variable domain, with remaining parts taken from reference TRBV19 and TRBJ2-7, reads DGGITQSPKYLFRKEGQNVTLSCEQNLNHDAMYWYRQDPGQGLRLIYYSQIVNDFQKGDIAEGYSVSREKKESFPLTVTSAQKNPTAFYLCASSIQGLLDQYEQYFGPGTRLTVT.

The rearrangement links TRBV6-5 to TRBJ1-2, with TRBD1 matching 10 bases. The germline CDR1 and CDR2 sequences are MNHEY and SVGAGI. The junction had 6 bases not matched to a gene; V was cut back by 4 bases and J by 4 bases. The CDR3 totals 15 residues. CDR3 coding DNA: TGTGCCAGCAGTTCTCCTCGGACAGGGGGCTATGGCTACACCTTC. Residues: CASSSPRTGGYGYTF.

The rearrangement joins TRBV7-3 to TRBJ1-1; D not certain. Trimming shortened V by 5 bases and J by 3 bases, and 10 bases separated the two germline ends. Germline values: CDR1 SGHTA, CDR2 FQGTGA. The CDR3 runs 13 residues. The CDR3 sequence: CASSPDAYTEAFF. Written as DNA, the CDR3 is TGTGCCAGCAGCCCTGATGCGTACACTGAAGCTTTCTTT.

This chain connects TRBV7-2 to TRBJ1-3; possibly TRBD1 for D (5 bases). Trimming cost V 1 base and J 0 bases, with 13 bases left between them. The CDR3 totals 17 residues. CDR1 and CDR2 from the germline V gene are SGHTA and FQGNSA. The CDR3 DNA sequence: TGTGCCAGCAGCTTAGAAGGACATCAGAGCTCTGGAAACACCATATATTTT. Protein sequence: CASSLEGHQSSGNTIYF.

The count of this clone is one. The rearrangement links TRBV2 to TRBJ1-1, with D unresolved. V was cut by 5 bases and J by 4 bases, with 5 bases left in between. The CDR3 has 11 residues. Per germline, CDR1 SNHLY and CDR2 FYNNEI. This CDR3 is CASSYGTEAFF. The CDR3, as DNA: TGTGCCAGCAGTTACGGCACTGAAGCTTTCTTT.

The rearrangement links TRBV27 to TRBJ2-7; 12 bases map to TRBD2. V lost 2 bases, J lost 6 bases, and 14 bases stayed unmatched. This CDR3 is 18 amino acids long. CDR1 MNHEY and CDR2 SMNVEV come from the germline V gene (reference sequence). CDR3 in DNA: TGTGCCAGCAGTTTAATCCTAGCGGGAGGGCCCGATCCGGTCGAGCAGTACTTC. Translated: CASSLILAGGPDPVEQYF.

The genes are TRBV9 and TRBJ2-3; D is unclear. V lost 3 bases, J lost 0 bases, and 11 bases lay in between. The CDR3 runs to 15 residues. Germline-derived CDR1 and CDR2 are SGDLS and YYNGEE. CDR3: CASSGEGHSTDTQYF. The CDR3 bases are TGTGCCAGCAGCGGTGAAGGGCATAGCACAGATACGCAGTATTTT.

This chain connects TRBV6-1 to TRBJ2-7; 8 bases agree with TRBD1. This CDR3 region has 15 residues. J lost 3 bases, V lost 1 base, and 5 bases had no gene match. In germline, CDR1 is MNHNS, CDR2 SASEGT. The CDR3 sequence is CASSEEGTGYYEQYF. CDR3 coding DNA: TGTGCCAGCAGTGAAGAAGGGACAGGCTACTACGAGCAGTACTTC.

This rearrangement joins TRBV25-1 to TRBJ2-5; either TRBD1 or TRBD2 may fit D (5 bases each). The V end lost 4 bases, the J end lost 4 bases, and 13 bases lay between the germline ends. Germline V gives CDR1 MGHDK, CDR2 SYGVNS. The CDR3 has 14 residues. The CDR3 region is CASSARGRGETQYF. The CDR3 nucleotides are TGTGCCAGCAGTGCAAGGGGACGAGGAGAGACCCAGTACTTC.

This clone showed up just a few times. The J gene is TRBJ1-2, the V gene TRBV6-1; 9 bases fit TRBD1. V gave up 6 bases and J gave up 7 bases; unmatched junction bases: 9. In germline, CDR1 is MNHNS, CDR2 SASEGT. This CDR3 spans 14 amino acids. CDR3 amino acids: CASSENRGHSGYTF. The DNA of the CDR3 is TGTGCCAGCAGCGAGAACAGGGGGCATAGTGGCTACACCTTC.

The rearrangement links TRBV14 to TRBJ2-3; 7 nucleotides agree with TRBD1. V lost 3 bases and J lost 2; bases outside the gene matches: 5. In germline, CDR1 is SGHDN, CDR2 FVKESK. The CDR3 length is 15 residues. The chain's CDR3 is CASSQWDRDTDTQYF. CDR3 DNA: TGTGCCAGCAGCCAGTGGGACAGAGACACAGATACGCAGTATTTT.

The V and J genes are TRBV19 and TRBJ2-4; TRBD2 aligns across 8 bases. V lost 3 bases to trimming and J lost 0 bases; unmatched junction nucleotides: 4. This CDR3 is 16 amino acids long. Germline loops: CDR1 LNHDA, CDR2 SQIVND (reference sequence). The chain's CDR3 is CASSIGRVEAKNIQYF. The CDR3 DNA sequence: TGTGCCAGTAGTATCGGGAGGGTGGAAGCCAAAAACATTCAGTACTTC.

This chain connects TRBV5-5 to TRBJ1-2, with D unresolved. The V gene lost 4 bases and the J gene lost 2 bases, with 15 bases spanning the gap. This CDR3 has 15 amino acids. In germline, CDR1 is SGHKS, CDR2 YYEKEE (reference sequence). The CDR3 is CASSRYTDLNYGYTF. As DNA, the CDR3 is TGTGCCAGCAGCCGTTACACAGACTTGAACTATGGCTACACCTTC. The complete variable domain, with remaining parts taken from reference TRBV5-5 and TRBJ1-2, reads DAGVTQSPTHLIKTRGQQVTLRCSPISGHKSVSWYQQVLGQGPQFIFQYYEKEERGRGNFPDRFSARQFPNYSSELNVNALLLGDSALYLCASSRYTDLNYGYTFGSGTRLTVV.

The chain recombines TRBV28 with TRBJ1-1; D unclear. CDR3 length equals 14 residues. V was shortened by 4 bases and J by 0 bases, with 9 bases between the two germline ends. The germline CDR1 and CDR2 sequences are MDHEN and SYDVKM. In DNA form, the CDR3 reads TGTGCCAGCAGTTCCTGGTACATGAACACTGAAGCTTTCTTT. Protein: CASSSWYMNTEAFF.

The genes are TRBV10-3 and TRBJ2-7; 11 bases are shared with TRBD1. Trimming took 6 bases from V and 2 from J; bases not matched to a gene: 3. CDR1 is ENHRY, CDR2 SYGVKD, per germline. The CDR3 is 14 amino acids. CDR3 sequence: CAIRADRGPYEQYF. For the CDR3, the DNA is TGTGCCATCAGAGCGGACAGGGGGCCCTACGAGCAGTACTTC.

The chain carries TRBV11-2 and TRBJ1-2; no clear D gene. Germline CDR1 reads SGHAT; CDR2 reads FQNNGV. The CDR3 totals 13 residues. Trimming left V 1 base short and J 4 bases short, with 7 bases between. The CDR3 DNA follows: TGTGCCAGCAGCTTAGGGGCTTCCTATGGCTACACCTTC. Translating gives CASSLGASYGYTF.